This TCR beta chain was sequenced in a study of preoperative IRX-2 immunotherapy in early breast cancer. As for treatment: preoperative locoregional IRX-2 cytokine immunotherapy. This phase Ib study tested locoregional IRX-2 cytokine immunotherapy given before surgery. The germline V gene has CDR1 PRHDT and CDR2 FYEKMQ (reference sequence). CDR3 length equals 16 residues. The V gene lost 5 bases and the J gene lost 4 bases, with 21 bases spanning the gap. The table came from immunoSEQ multiplex PCR; TCRdb's copy has only in-frame clones and leaves some out. The data contain about 43,000 clones, 85% to 95% of them singletons.

V is TRBV13 and J is TRBJ2-7, with D possibly called TRBD1 or TRBD2 (7 bases each). The clonotype comes from a human donor with breast cancer. The sample here was tumor tissue, taken after IRX-2 immunotherapy. In DNA form, the CDR3 reads TGTGCCAGCAGCGCTGAGGGACAGCCCGGGGGGTACGAGCAGTACTTC. Its translation: CASSAEGQPGGYEQYF.